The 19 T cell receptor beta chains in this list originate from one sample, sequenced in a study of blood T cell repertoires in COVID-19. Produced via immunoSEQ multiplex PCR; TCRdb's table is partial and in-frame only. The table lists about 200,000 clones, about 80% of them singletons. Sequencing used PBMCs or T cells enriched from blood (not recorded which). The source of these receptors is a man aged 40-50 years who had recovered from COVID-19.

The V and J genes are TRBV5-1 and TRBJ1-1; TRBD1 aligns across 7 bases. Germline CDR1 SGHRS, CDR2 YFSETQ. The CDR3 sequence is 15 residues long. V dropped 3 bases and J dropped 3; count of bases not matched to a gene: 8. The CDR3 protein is CASSSGQLKDTEAFF. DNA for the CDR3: TGCGCCAGCAGCTCGGGACAGCTAAAGGACACTGAAGCTTTCTTT.

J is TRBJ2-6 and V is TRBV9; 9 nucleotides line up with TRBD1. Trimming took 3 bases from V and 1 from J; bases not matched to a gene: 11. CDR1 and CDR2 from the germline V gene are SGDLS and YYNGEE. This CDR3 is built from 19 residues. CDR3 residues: CASSDDRDRALSGANVLTF. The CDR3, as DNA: TGTGCCAGCAGCGACGATAGGGACAGGGCTTTATCTGGGGCCAACGTCCTGACTTTC. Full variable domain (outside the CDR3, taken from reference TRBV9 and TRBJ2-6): DSGVTQTPKHLITATGQRVTLRCSPRSGDLSVYWYQQSLDQGLQFLIQYYNGEERAKGNILERFSAQQFPDLHSELNLSSLELGDSALYFCASSDDRDRALSGANVLTFGAGSRLTVL.

Written as DNA, the CDR3 is TGTGCCACCAGCAGACGCGATCAAGAGACCCAGTACTTC. Its translation is CATSRRDQETQYF. The chain couples TRBV15 to TRBJ2-5; D not resolved. V lost 2 bases and J 2 bases, leaving 6 bases between the germline ends. Germline loops: CDR1 LNHNV, CDR2 YYDKDF (reference sequence). There are 13 residues in the CDR3.

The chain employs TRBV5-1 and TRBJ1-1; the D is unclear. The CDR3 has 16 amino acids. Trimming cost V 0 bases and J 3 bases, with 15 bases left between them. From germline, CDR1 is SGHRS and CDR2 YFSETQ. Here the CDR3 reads CASSLGAGLLYTEAFF. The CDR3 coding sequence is TGCGCCAGCAGCTTGGGCGCGGGCTTATTATACACTGAAGCTTTCTTT.

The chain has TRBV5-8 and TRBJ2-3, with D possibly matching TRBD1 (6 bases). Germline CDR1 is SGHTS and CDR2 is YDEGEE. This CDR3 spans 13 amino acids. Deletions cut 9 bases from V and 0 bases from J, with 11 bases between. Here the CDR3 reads CATQQGSTDTQYF. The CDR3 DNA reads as TGTGCCACGCAACAGGGAAGCACAGATACGCAGTATTTT.

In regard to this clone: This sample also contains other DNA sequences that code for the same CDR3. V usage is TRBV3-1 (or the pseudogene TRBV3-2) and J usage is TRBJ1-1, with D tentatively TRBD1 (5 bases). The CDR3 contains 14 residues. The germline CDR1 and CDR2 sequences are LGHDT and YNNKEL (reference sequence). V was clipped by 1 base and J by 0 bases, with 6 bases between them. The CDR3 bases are TGTGCCAGCAGCCAAGGACAGATGAACACTGAAGCTTTCTTT. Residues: CASSQGQMNTEAFF.

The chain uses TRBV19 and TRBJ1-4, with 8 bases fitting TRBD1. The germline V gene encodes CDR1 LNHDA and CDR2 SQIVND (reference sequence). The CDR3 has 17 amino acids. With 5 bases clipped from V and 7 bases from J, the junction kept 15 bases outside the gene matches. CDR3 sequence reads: CASSPNWYGTGGEKLFF. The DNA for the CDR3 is TGTGCCAGTAGTCCGAATTGGTACGGGACAGGTGGTGAAAAACTGTTTTTT.

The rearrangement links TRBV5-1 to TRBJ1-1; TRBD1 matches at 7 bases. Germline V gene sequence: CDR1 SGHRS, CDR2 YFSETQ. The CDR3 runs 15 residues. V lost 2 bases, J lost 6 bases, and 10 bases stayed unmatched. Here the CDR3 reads CASSLSTTGASEAFF. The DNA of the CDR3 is TGCGCCAGCAGCTTAAGTACAACAGGGGCTTCTGAAGCTTTCTTT.

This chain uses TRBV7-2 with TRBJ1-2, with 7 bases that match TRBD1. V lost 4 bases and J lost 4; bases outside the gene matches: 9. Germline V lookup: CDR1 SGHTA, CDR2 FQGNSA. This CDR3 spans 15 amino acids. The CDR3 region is CASSSDRAQLYGYTF. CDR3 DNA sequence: TGTGCCAGCAGCTCAGACAGGGCACAACTCTATGGCTACACCTTC.

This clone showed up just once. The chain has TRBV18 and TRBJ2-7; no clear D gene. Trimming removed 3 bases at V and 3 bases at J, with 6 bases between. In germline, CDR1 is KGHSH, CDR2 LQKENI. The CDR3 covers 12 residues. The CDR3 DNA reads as TGTGCCAGCTCACCTAACGGCTACGAGCAGTACTTC. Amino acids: CASSPNGYEQYF.

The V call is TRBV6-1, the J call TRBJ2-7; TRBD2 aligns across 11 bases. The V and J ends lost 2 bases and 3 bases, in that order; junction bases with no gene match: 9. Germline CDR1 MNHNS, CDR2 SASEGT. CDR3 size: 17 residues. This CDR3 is CASSEMPPGLAVYEQYF. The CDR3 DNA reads TGTGCCAGCAGTGAAATGCCACCGGGACTAGCGGTCTACGAGCAGTACTTC.

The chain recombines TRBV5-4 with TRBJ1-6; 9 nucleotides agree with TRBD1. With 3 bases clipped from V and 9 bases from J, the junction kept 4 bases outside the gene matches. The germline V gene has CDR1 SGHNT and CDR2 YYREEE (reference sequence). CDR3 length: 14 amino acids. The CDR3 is CASSWDRAASPLHF. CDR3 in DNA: TGTGCCAGCAGCTGGGACAGGGCGGCTTCACCCCTCCACTTT.

CDR3 DNA: TGTGCCAGCAGCTTGCAGCGCAGTAAAAACATTCAGTACTTC. Translating it yields CASSLQRSKNIQYF. This chain uses TRBV5-4 with TRBJ2-4; D is uncertain. Germline values: CDR1 SGHNT, CDR2 YYREEE (reference sequence). V was trimmed by 1 base and J by 4 bases, leaving 9 bases between them. The CDR3 contains 14 residues.

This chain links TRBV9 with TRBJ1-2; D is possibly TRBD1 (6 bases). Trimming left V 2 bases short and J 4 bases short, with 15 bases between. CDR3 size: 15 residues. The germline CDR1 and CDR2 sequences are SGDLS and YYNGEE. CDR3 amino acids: CASSVRQGLIYGYTF. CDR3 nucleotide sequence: TGTGCCAGCAGCGTGAGGCAGGGGCTGATCTATGGCTACACCTTC. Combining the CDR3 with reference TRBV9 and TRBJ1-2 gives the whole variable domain DSGVTQTPKHLITATGQRVTLRCSPRSGDLSVYWYQQSLDQGLQFLIQYYNGEERAKGNILERFSAQQFPDLHSELNLSSLELGDSALYFCASSVRQGLIYGYTFGSGTRLTVV.

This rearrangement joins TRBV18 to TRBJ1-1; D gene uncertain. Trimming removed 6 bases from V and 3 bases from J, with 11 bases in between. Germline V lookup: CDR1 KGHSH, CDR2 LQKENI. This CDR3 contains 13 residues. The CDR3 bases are TGTGCCAGCTCCATGGACTTGGACACTGAAGCTTTCTTT. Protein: CASSMDLDTEAFF.

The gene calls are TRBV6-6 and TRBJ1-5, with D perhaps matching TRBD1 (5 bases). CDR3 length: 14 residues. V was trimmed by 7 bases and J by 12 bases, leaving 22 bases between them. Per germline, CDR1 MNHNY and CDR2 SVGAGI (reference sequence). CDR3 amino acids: CASTTEGRQNSQHF. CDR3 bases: TGTGCCAGCACTACGGAAGGAAGACAGAACAGCCAGCATTTT.

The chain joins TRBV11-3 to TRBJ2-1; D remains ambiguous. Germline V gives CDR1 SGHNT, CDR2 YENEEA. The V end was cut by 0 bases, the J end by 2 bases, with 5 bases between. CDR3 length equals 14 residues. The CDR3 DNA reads TGTGCCAGCAGCTTAGATGGCCCCTACAATGAGCAGTTCTTC. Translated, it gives CASSLDGPYNEQFF.

This CDR3 reads CASRPGWTTQGRGEKLFF. The CDR3 nucleotides are TGTGCCAGCAGGCCAGGATGGACAACACAGGGGCGTGGAGAAAAACTGTTTTTT. The chain links TRBV28 to TRBJ1-4, with 7 positions matching TRBD1. Losses at the gene ends were 6 bases for V and 8 bases for J; bases not matched to a gene: 21. The CDR3 contains 18 residues. Germline lookup yields CDR1 MDHEN and CDR2 SYDVKM.

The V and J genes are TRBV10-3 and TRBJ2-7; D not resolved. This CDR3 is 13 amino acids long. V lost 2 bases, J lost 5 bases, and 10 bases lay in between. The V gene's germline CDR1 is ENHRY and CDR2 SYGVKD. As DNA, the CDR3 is TGTGCCATCAGTGAGCACGTCCAGAACGAGCAGTACTTC. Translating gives CAISEHVQNEQYF.